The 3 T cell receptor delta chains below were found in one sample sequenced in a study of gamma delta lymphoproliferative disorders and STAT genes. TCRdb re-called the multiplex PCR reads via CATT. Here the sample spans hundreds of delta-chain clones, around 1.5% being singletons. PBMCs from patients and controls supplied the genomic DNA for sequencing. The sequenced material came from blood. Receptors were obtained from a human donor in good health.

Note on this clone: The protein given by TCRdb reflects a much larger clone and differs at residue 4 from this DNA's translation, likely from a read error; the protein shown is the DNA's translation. CDR3 DNA sequence: TGTGCCTGTGGCACCGCGGGGGGGATGCGCAGCTCCTGGGACACCCGACAGATGTTTTTC. Amino acids: CACGTAGGMRSSWDTRQMFF. The chain recombines TRDV2 with TRDJ3, with 7 bases identical to TRDD3. CDR3 length: 20 residues. CDR1 is GEAIGNYY and CDR2 is EKD in the germline V gene.

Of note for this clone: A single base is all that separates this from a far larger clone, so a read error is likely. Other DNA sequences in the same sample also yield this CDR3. As DNA, the CDR3 is TGTGCCTGTGACACCCTAGGTACCGGGGGATACGTGGGCGATAAACTCATCTTT. This gives the protein CACDTLGTGGYVGDKLIF. The chain links TRDV2 to TRDJ1, with TRDD3 matching 10 bases. Germline V gene sequence: CDR1 GEAIGNYY, CDR2 EKD. The CDR3 length is 18 residues. Trimming at V came to 0 bases and at J to 4 bases, leaving 13 bases not matched to a gene.

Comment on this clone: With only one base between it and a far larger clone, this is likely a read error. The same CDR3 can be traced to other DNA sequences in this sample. In DNA, the CDR3 is TGTGCCTGTGACACGCTCGCCTCTGGGGGATCCGCTTTAGGTAAACTCATCTTT. It yields the protein CACDTLASGGSALGKLIF. The chain recombines TRDV2 with TRDJ1, with 9 positions matching TRDD3. From germline, CDR1 is GEAIGNYY and CDR2 EKD. The CDR3 sequence is 18 residues long. Germline trimming cut 1 base from V and 7 bases from J; bases unmatched to any gene: 18.